Following are 8 T cell receptor beta chains from one sample sequenced in a study of identical twins. Each CDR3 protein gets one entry after TCRdb re-called the 5' RACE reads with MiXCR. The data show under 1 million distinct CDR3 sequences, around an eighth seen once. The data also belong to a second study, concerning yellow fever vaccine responses in identical twins.

The specimen sequenced was PBMCs. The receptor source for this set is a woman aged 18-29 years in good health.

The CDR3 DNA is TGTGCCAGCAGTCTCTGGGAGGGACATGAGCAGTTCTTC. It yields the protein CASSLWEGHEQFF. The chain carries TRBV28 and TRBJ2-1; 7 bases map to TRBD2. The CDR3 has 13 amino acids. Unmatched junction bases numbered 6, after V lost 5 bases and J lost 8 bases. Germline assignment: CDR1 MDHEN and CDR2 SYDVKM.

This clonotype was observed many times. The rearrangement uses TRBV28 and TRBJ2-7; 11 nucleotides line up with TRBD1. The CDR3 runs 13 residues. The V and J ends lost 6 bases and 4 bases, in that order; junction bases with no gene match: 2. CDR1 and CDR2 from the germline V gene are MDHEN and SYDVKM. The DNA for the CDR3 is TGTGCCAGCAGCTGGGACAGGGGGTACGAGCAGTACTTC. Its protein product is CASSWDRGYEQYF.

This clonotype has a handful of counts. The chain joins TRBV7-9 to TRBJ2-3; no definite D call. The V end was cut by 1 base, the J end by 2 bases, with 16 bases between. Germline CDR1 SEHNR, CDR2 FQNEAQ (reference sequence). The CDR3 length is 17 residues. The CDR3 protein is CASSLVVRTDTTDTQYF. As DNA, the CDR3 is TGTGCCAGCAGCTTAGTAGTCCGTACGGATACCACAGATACGCAGTATTTT.

This clonotype was picked up many times. The chain has TRBV4-1 and TRBJ1-1; D is uncertain. CDR1 is MGHRA, CDR2 YSYEKL, per germline. The CDR3 has 14 residues. V lost 0 bases, J lost 2 bases, and 7 bases lay in between. This CDR3 is CASSQDTFNTEAFF. DNA for the CDR3: TGCGCCAGCAGCCAAGACACCTTTAACACTGAAGCTTTCTTT.

This clonotype showed up many times. The chain uses TRBV12-3 or TRBV12-4 and TRBJ2-2; no reliable D call. The CDR3 is 15 residues long. Trimming cost V 3 bases and J 0 bases, with 8 bases left between them. CDR3 sequence (DNA): TGTGCCAGCAGTTTGGGTAGCCCGAACACCGGGGAGCTGTTTTTT. This codes for CASSLGSPNTGELFF.

The CDR3 loop reads CASSLQDRDRGPAGELFF. The CDR3 DNA sequence: TGCGCCAGCAGCTTGCAGGACCGGGACAGGGGGCCGGCCGGGGAGCTGTTTTTT. The chain links TRBV5-1 to TRBJ2-2; 12 bases align to TRBD1. This CDR3 region has 18 residues. Germline loops: CDR1 SGHRS, CDR2 YFSETQ. Losses at the gene ends were 1 base for V and 6 bases for J; bases not matched to a gene: 10.

This clonotype was seen more than once but under ten times. V gene TRBV6-1 combines with J gene TRBJ1-1; 11 bases align to TRBD1. Germline loops: CDR1 MNHNS, CDR2 SASEGT. The V segment lost 6 bases and the J segment 4 bases; nucleotides outside the gene matches: 7. The length of the CDR3 is 15 residues. The chain's CDR3 is CASRTGQGGSTEAFF. CDR3 DNA sequence: TGTGCCAGCAGAACGGGACAGGGGGGGAGCACTGAAGCTTTCTTT.

J is TRBJ2-5 and V is TRBV20-1; 9 positions agree with TRBD1. CDR1 and CDR2 (germline): DFQATT, SNEGSKA (reference sequence). Trimming took 5 bases from V and 4 from J; bases not matched to a gene: 14. The CDR3 sequence is 16 residues long. The CDR3 region is CSAGGGGQGRGETQYF. Here the CDR3 DNA reads TGCAGTGCTGGGGGGGGAGGACAGGGGCGTGGAGAGACCCAGTACTTC.